The rows below give T cell receptor beta chains drawn from one sample of a study of Ad26.COV2.S vaccination and SARS-CoV-2 variants. The data were produced by immunoSEQ multiplex PCR, yet TCRdb's version contains in-frame clones alone and is incomplete. This sample has 350,000 to 600,000 clones, with around 89% found just once. Source: peripheral blood, taken in a trial of Ad26.COV2.S vaccine versus placebo. The receptors were gathered from a person between 18 and 59 years old who received the Ad26.COV2.S COVID-19 vaccine or a placebo. The conserved cysteine and the conserved F or W are not part of the CDR3 here. A D gene is named only where the DNA matches it firmly.

v_gene,len,d_gene,CDR3aa
TRBV30,15,-,AWSVSRTSGHYNEQF
TRBV27,13,-,ASSRAVGGGYEQY
TRBV4-2,13,TRBD1,ASSPGQGALNTIY
TRBV6-5,13,-,ASSLGPSPNSPLH
TRBV2,13,TRBD2,ASSSGLAGGYEQF
TRBV27,15,TRBD1,ASIGLTGNGYNSPLH
TRBV2,9,-,ATHQGTEQF
TRBV19,11,-,ASSQSTDQPQH
TRBV5-5,13,-,ASSSDGGSTDTQY
TRBV28,12,TRBD1,ASNNRGSPYGYT
TRBV2,9,TRBD1,ASRDRVAQY
TRBV15,10,-,ATSPGGDTQY
TRBV3-1/TRBV3-2,10,-,ASSGNGNEQF
TRBV15,10,-,ATSRGPDTQY
TRBV28,15,TRBD2,ASTVGGAGGSPETQY
TRBV28,11,-,ASSLKSNYGYT
TRBV5-6,14,TRBD1,ASSLQGRGLGQPQH
TRBV16,11,-,ASSPKWNTEAF
TRBV18,13,TRBD1,ASSQPDRGNEKLF
TRBV6-5,13,-,ASSYSMAVSTGYT
TRBV25-1,10,-,ASSDFGTEAF
TRBV27,9,-,ASSFLGTQY
TRBV2,12,TRBD1,ASSEVRGDYGYT
TRBV7-8,13,-,ASSLTDSGRETQY
TRBV5-6,11,-,ASSLTVSYEQY
TRBV29-1,9,-,SGGFTDTQY
TRBV6-5,12,-,ASRRPRVGYGYT
TRBV27,14,-,ASSPRPANSGNTIY
TRBV2,11,-,ASRISTQETQY
TRBV7-9,13,TRBD2,ASSLAGTSFNEQF
TRBV6-5,13,-,ASSYSAGGSYEQY
TRBV7-9,13,TRBD2,ASSLTSGRTDTQY
TRBV3-1/TRBV3-2,14,-,ASSQRSSALTGELF
TRBV5-6,15,-,ASSPSGRGSYNSPLH
TRBV3-1/TRBV3-2,14,-,ASSQDLGLGAYEQY
TRBV6-6,12,TRBD1,ASSYPGQSYGYT
TRBV28,18,TRBD2,ASSLTPTFPGAGVNYEQY
TRBV7-8,15,TRBD2,ASSLSQTSGGNHIQY
TRBV12-3/TRBV12-4,10,-,ASSLEYGTQY
TRBV29-1,9,-,SVGYNPEAF
TRBV4-1,14,TRBD2,ASSQATSGGFDEQF
TRBV30,12,TRBD1,AWGQGFSGNTIY
TRBV11-2,12,-,ASSLEDKAYGYT
TRBV7-6,13,TRBD1,ASSQDRGFYNEQF
TRBV30,12,-,AWSVGGITDTQY
TRBV6-1,14,-,ASSEVLGSFTDTQY
TRBV28,12,-,ASYPQGSGETQY
TRBV18,12,-,ASSPREDNQPQH
TRBV12-5,15,TRBD1,ASGPRTGSECNQPQH
TRBV4-1,14,-,ASSHEERDRPYEQY
TRBV12-5,15,TRBD2,ASGLGLAGGFYNEQF
TRBV6-5,12,-,ASRTGQFSYEQY
TRBV11-3,11,-,ASSLGQDREQY
TRBV7-3,13,TRBD2,ASSPTSGPDNEQF
TRBV10-3,11,-,AISGVNTGELF
TRBV5-8,12,-,ASSLVQRYYEQY
TRBV30,15,-,AWSVRLWGVPNYGYT